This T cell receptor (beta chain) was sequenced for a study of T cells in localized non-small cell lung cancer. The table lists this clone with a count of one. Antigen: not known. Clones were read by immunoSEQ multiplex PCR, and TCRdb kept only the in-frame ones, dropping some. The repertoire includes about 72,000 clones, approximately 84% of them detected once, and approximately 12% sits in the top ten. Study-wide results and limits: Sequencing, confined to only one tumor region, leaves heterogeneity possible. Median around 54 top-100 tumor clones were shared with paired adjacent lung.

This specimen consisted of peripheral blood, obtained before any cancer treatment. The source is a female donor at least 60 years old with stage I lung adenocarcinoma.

CDR3 coding DNA: TGTGCCAGCAGTCCGGGACAGGGGTCCCCCTACGAGCAGTACTTC. It is translated as CASSPGQGSPYEQYF. The chain couples TRBV6-5 to TRBJ2-7; TRBD1 agrees at 10 bases. The trim removed 5 bases at V and 2 bases at J, leaving 6 bases unmatched. CDR1 MNHEY and CDR2 SVGAGI come from the germline V gene. The CDR3 extends over 15 amino acids.